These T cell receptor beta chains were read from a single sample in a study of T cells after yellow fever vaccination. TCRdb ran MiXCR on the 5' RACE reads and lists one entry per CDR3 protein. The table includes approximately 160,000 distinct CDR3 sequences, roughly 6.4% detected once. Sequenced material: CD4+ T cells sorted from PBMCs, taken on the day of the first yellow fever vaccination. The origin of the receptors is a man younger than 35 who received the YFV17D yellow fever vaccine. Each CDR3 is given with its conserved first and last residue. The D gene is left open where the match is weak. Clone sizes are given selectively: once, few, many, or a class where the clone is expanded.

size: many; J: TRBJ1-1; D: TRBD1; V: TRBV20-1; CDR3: CSASGGGQKAFF; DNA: TGCAGTGCCTCAGGGGGGGGTCAGAAAGCTTTCTTT
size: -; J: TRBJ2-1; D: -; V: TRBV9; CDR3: CASSSQGVTSTYNEQFF; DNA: TGTGCCAGCAGCTCCCAGGGGGTTACTAGCACGTACAATGAGCAGTTCTTC
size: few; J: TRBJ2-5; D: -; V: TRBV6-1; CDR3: CASSPPFRVETQYF; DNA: TGTGCCAGCAGTCCACCATTCAGGGTAGAGACCCAGTACTTC
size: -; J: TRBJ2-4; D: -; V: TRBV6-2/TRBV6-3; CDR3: CASRLQGRGKNIQYF; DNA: TGTGCCAGCAGACTTCAGGGACGGGGCAAAAACATTCAGTACTTC
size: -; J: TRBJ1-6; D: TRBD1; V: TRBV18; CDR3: CASSQQGRSPLHF; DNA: TGTGCCAGCTCACAACAGGGGAGATCACCCCTCCACTTT
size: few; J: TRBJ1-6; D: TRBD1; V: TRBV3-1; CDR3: CASSHGQGRSPLHF; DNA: TGTGCCAGCAGCCATGGACAGGGGCGGTCACCCCTCCACTTT
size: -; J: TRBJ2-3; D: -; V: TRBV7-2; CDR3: CASSRLGPDTQYF; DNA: TGTGCCAGCAGCCGCCTGGGGCCAGATACGCAGTATTTT
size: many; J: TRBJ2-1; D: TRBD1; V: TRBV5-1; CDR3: CASTPGQENEQFF; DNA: TGCGCCAGCACCCCGGGACAGGAGAATGAGCAGTTCTTC
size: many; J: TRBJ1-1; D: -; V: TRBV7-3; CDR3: CASSFGWNTEAFF; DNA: TGTGCCAGCAGCTTTGGGTGGAACACTGAAGCTTTCTTT
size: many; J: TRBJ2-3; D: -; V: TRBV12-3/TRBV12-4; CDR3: CASSLVWGPAEYF; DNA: TGTGCCAGCAGTTTAGTTTGGGGCCCGGCCGAGTATTTT
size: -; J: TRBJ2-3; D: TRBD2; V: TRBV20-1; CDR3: CSARVRRGGGDTQYF; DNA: TGCAGTGCTAGGGTCCGGCGGGGGGGCGGAGATACGCAGTATTTT
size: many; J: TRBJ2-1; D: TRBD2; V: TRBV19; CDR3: CASSVGLAGPYNEQFF; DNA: TGTGCCAGTAGTGTGGGACTAGCGGGGCCCTACAATGAGCAGTTCTTC
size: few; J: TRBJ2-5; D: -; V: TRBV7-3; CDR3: CASSPGPLPETQYF; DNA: TGTGCCAGCAGCCCCGGCCCCCTCCCCGAGACCCAGTACTTC
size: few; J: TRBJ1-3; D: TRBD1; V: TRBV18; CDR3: CASSREWDRGNTIYF; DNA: TGTGCCAGCTCACGTGAATGGGACAGAGGAAACACCATATATTTT
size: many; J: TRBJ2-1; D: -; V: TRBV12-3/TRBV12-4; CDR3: CASSGEVRTQFF; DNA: TGTGCCAGCAGCGGGGAAGTACGGACGCAGTTCTTC
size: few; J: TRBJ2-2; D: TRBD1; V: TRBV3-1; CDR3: CATSMTGKGAGELFF; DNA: TGTGCCACCTCTATGACAGGGAAAGGAGCCGGGGAGCTGTTTTTT
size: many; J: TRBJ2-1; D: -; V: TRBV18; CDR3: CASSGGPYNEQFF; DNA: TGTGCCAGCTCAGGGGGTCCCTACAATGAGCAGTTCTTC
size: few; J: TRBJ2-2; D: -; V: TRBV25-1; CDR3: CASSEWGGQDTGELFF; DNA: TGTGCCAGCAGTGAATGGGGGGGGCAGGACACCGGGGAGCTGTTTTTT
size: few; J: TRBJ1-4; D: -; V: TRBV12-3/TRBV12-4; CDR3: CASSLGEKLFF; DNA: TGTGCCAGCAGTTTGGGCGAAAAACTGTTTTTT
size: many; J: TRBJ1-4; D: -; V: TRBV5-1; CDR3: CASRVSGATNEKLFF; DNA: TGCGCCAGCAGGGTTTCGGGGGCAACTAATGAAAAACTGTTTTTT
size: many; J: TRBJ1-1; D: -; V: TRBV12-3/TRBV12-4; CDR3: CASSLWVRAEAFF; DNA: TGTGCCAGCAGTTTATGGGTACGGGCTGAAGCTTTCTTT
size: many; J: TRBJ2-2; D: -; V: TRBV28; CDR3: CASSKQLSNTGELFF; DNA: TGTGCCAGCAGCAAACAACTTAGTAACACCGGGGAGCTGTTTTTT
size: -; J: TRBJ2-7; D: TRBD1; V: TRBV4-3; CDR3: CASSQQGQGAFPYEQYF; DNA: TGCGCCAGCAGCCAACAGGGACAGGGGGCCTTCCCCTACGAGCAGTACTTC